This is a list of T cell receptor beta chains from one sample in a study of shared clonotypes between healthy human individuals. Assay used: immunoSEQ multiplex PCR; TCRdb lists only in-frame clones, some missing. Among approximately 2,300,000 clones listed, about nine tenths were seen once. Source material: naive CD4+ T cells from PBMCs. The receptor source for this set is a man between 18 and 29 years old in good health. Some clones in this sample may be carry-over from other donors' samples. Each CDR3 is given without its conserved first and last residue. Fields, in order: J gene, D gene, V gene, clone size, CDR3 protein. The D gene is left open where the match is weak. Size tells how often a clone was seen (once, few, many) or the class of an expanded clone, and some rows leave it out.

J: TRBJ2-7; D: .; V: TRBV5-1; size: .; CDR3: ASSLEGGTRYEQY
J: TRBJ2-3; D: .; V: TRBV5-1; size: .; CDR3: ASSLTTDTQY
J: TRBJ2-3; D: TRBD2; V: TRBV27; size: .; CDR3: ASSLRLAGGPVRTDTQY
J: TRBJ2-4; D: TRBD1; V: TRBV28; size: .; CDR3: ASTQGAKNIQY
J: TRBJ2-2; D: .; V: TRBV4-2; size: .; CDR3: ASSLGTSNTGELF
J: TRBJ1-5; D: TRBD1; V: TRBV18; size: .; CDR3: ASSWGQGQDQPQH
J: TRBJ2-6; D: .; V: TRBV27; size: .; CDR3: ASSSPAPSGANVLT
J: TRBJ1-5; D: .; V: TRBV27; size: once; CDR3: ASREGGTGQPQH
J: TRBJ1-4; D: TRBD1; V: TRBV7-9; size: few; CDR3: ASSSTGRMF
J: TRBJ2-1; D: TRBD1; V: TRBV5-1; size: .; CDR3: ASSLGPGQGNEQF
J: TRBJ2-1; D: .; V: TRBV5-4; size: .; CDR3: ASSYSGNEQF
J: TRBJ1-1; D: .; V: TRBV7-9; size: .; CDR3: ASSYPRGLRGTEAF
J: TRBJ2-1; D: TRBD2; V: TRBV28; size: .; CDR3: ASSTPGLAGGPSSYNEQF
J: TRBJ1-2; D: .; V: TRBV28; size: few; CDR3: ASSLVMDVAYGYT
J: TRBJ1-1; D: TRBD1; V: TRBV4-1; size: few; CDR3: ASSWRQGQGTEAF
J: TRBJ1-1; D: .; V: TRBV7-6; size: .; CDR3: ASSLGLTAEAF
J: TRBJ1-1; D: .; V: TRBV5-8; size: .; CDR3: ASSPLSGNSEAF
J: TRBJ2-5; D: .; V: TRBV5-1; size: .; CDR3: ASSFFGPETQY
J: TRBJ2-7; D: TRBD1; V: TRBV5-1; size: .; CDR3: ASSDQGAAYEQY
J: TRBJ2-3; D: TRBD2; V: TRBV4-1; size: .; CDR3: ASSQPSSGRGSDTQY
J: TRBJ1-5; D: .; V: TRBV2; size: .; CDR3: ASSKRQGNQPQH
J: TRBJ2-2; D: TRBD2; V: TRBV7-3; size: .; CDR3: ASSSGLAGGELF
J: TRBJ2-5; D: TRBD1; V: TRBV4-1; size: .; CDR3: ASSPGAGGAETQY
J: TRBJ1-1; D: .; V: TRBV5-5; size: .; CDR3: ASSPVGGLNTEAF
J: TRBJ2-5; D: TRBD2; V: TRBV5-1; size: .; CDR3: ASSPSGTTGGETQY
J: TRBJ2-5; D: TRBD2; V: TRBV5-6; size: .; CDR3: ASSLLPSGRYQETQY
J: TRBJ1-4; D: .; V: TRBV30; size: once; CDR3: AWSGRQANEKLF
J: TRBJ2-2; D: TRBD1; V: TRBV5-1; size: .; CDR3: ASSGGTGNTGELF
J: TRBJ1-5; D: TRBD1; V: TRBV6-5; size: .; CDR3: ASSYTGGWDQPQH
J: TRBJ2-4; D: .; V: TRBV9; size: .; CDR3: ASSVGLSSDWIQY
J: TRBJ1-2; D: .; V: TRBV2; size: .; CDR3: ASSEEQGIYGYT
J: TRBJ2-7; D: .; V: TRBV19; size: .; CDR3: ASSINGATGEQY
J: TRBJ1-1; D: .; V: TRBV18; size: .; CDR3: ASSLLHSGTRGSMNTEAF
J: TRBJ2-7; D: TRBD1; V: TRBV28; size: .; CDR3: ASSFSGQGYEQY
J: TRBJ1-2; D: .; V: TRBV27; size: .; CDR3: ASSFSTGYGYT
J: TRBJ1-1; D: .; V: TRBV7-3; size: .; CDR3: ASSSGPNTEAF
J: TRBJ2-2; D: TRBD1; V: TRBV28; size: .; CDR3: ASSTPGGSGELF
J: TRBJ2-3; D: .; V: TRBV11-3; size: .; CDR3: ASSLGDFASTDTQY
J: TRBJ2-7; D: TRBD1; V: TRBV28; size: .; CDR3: ASSFLGRGPDEQY
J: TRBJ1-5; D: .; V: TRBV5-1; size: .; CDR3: ASSFSGGGNQPQH
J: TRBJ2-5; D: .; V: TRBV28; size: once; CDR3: ASSLTAPYRETQY
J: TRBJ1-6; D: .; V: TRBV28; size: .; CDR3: ASSYDRKGNNSPLH
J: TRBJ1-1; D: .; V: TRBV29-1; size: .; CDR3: SVSLNTEAF
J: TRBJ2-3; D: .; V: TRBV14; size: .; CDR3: ASSHGTFLPFTDTQY
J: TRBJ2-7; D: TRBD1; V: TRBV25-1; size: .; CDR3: ASSATRGRGYEQY
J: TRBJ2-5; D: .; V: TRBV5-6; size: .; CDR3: ASSSPGGLETQY
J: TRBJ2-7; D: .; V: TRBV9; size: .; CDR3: ASSLTGQPYEQY
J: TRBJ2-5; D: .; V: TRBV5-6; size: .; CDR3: ASSLVLQQETQY
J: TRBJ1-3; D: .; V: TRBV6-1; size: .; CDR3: ASTVPSGNTIY
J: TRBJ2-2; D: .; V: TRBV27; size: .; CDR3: ASSYKGVTTGELF
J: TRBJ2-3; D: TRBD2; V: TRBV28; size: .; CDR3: ASSRTSGARDTQY
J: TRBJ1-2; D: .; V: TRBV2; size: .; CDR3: ASSQTREGGDYGYT
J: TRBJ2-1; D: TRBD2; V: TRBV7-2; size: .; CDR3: ASSLAQLAGGPSEQF
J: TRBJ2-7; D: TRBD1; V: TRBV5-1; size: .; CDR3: ASSARDRGLGEQY
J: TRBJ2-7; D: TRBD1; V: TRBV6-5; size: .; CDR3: ASSARDRGYEQY
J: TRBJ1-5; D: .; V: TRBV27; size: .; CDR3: ASSLTRVRQPQH
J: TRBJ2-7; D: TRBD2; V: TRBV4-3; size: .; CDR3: ASSQDIQTSGRVTYEQY
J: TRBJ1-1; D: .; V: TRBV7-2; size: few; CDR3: ASSLVPPALNTEAF
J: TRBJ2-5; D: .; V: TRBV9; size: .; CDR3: ASSKAPSDLETQY